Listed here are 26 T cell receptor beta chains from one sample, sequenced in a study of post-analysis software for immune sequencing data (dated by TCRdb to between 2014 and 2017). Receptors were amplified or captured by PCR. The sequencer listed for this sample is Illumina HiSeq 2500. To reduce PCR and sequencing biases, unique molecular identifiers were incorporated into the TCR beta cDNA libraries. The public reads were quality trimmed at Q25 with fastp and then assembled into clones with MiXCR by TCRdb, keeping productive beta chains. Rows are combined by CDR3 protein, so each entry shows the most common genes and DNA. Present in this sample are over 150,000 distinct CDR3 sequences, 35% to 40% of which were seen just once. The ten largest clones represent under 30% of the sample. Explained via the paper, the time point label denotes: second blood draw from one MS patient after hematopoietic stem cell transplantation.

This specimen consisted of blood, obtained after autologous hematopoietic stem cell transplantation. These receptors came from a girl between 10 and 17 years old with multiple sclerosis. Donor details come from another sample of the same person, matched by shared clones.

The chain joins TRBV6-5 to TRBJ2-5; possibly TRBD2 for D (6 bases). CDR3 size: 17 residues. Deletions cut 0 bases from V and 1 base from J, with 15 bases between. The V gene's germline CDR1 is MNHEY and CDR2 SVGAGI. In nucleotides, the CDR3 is TGTGCCAGCAGTTACTCTCGAGGGACTTACCGCCAAGAGACCCAGTACTTC. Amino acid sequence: CASSYSRGTYRQETQYF.

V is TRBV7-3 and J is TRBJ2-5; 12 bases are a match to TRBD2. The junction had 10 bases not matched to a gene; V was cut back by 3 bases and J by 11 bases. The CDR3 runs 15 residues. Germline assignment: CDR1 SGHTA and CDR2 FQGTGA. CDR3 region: CASSLTSGSSNEQYF. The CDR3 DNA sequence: TGTGCCAGCAGCTTGACTAGCGGGAGTTCCAATGAGCAGTACTTC.

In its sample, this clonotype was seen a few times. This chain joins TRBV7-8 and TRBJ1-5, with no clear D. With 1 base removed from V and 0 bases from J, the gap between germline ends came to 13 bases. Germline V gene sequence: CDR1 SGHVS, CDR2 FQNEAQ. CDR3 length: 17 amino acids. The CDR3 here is CASSLVVAGYSNQPQHF. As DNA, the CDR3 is TGTGCCAGCAGCTTAGTGGTGGCAGGCTATAGCAATCAGCCCCAGCATTTT.

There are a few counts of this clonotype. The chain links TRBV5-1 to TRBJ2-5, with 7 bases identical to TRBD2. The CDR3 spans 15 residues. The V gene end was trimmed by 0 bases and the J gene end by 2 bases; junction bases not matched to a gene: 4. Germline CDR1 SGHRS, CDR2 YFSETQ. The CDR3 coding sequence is TGCGCCAGCAGCTTGGCCGGGACTATACAAGAGACCCAGTACTTC. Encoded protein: CASSLAGTIQETQYF.

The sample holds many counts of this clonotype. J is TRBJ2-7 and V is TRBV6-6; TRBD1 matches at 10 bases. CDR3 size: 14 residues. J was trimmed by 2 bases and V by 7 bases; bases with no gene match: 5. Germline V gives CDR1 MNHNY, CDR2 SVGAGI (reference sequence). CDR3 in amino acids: CASTGQGETYEQYF. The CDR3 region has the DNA TGTGCCAGCACAGGACAGGGGGAGACCTACGAGCAGTACTTC.

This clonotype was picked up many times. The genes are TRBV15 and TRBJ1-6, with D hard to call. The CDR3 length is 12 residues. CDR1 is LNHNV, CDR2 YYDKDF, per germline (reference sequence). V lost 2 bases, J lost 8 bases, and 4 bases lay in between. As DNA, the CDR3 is TGTGCCACCAGCAGACAGGATTCACCCCTCCACTTT. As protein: CATSRQDSPLHF.

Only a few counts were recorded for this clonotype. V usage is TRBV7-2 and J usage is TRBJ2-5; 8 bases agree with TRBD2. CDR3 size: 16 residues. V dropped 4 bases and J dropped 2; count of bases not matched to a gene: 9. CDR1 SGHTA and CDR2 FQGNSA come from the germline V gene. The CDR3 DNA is TGTGCCAGCAGCTCCCAGCGGGGGTTAAGTCAAGAGACCCAGTACTTC. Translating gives CASSSQRGLSQETQYF.

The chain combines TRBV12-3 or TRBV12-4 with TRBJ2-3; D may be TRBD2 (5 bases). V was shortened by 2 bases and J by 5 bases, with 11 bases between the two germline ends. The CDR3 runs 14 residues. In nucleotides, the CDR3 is TGTGCCAGCAGTTTAAGGGTCCGGGGAGATACGCAGTATTTT. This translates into CASSLRVRGDTQYF.

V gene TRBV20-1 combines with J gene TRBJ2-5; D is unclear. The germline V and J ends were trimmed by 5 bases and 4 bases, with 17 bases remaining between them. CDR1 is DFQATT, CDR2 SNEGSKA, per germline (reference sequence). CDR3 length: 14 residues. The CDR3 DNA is TGCAGTGCTCCCCAGTCCAGCCTGGGAGAGACCCAGTACTTC. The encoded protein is CSAPQSSLGETQYF.

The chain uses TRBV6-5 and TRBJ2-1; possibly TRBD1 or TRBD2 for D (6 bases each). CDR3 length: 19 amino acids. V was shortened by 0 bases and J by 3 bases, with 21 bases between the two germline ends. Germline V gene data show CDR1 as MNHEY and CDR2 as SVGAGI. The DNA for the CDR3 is TGTGCCAGCAGTTACTCGGGGGGCGGAGCGGGCTCATTCTACAATGAGCAGTTCTTC. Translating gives CASSYSGGGAGSFYNEQFF.

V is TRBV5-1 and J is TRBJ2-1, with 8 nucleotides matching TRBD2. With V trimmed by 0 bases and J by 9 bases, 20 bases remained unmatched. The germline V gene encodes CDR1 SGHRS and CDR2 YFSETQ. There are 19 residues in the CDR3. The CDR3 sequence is CASSLDRTSSNWGSVEQFF. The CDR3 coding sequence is TGCGCCAGCAGCTTGGACCGGACTAGCTCCAACTGGGGGTCTGTTGAGCAGTTCTTC. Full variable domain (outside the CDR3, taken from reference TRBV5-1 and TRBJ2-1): KAGVTQTPRYLIKTRGQQVTLSCSPISGHRSVSWYQQTPGQGLQFLFEYFSETQRNKGNFPGRFSGRQFSNSRSEMNVSTLELGDSALYLCASSLDRTSSNWGSVEQFFGPGTRLTVL.

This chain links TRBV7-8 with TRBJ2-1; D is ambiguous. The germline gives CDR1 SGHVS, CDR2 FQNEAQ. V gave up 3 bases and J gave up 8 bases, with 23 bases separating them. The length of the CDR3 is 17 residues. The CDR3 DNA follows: TGTGCCAGCAGCTTTTCCGTCCGAGGCGGTTGGAGCGATGAGCAGTTCTTC. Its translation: CASSFSVRGGWSDEQFF. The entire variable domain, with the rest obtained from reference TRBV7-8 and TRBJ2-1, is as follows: GAGVSQSPRYKVAKRGQDVALRCDPISGHVSLFWYQQALGQGPEFLTYFQNEAQLDKSGLPSDRFFAERPEGSVSTLKIQRTQQEDSAVYLCASSFSVRGGWSDEQFFGPGTRLTVL.

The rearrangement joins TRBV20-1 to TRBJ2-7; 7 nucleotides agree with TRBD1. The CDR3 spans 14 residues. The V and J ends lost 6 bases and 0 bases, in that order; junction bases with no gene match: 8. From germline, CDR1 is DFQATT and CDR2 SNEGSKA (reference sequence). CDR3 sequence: CSAGRQGHSYEQYF. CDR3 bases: TGCAGTGCAGGAAGACAGGGACACTCCTACGAGCAGTACTTC.

CDR3 coding DNA: TGCAGTGCTAGACCTGGCGGATACAATGAGCAGTTCTTC. Protein sequence: CSARPGGYNEQFF. The V call is TRBV20-1, the J call TRBJ2-1; D is unresolved. Germline V gives CDR1 DFQATT, CDR2 SNEGSKA (reference sequence). The CDR3 loop spans 13 amino acids. V shed 2 bases and J shed 4 bases, with 9 bases lying between them.

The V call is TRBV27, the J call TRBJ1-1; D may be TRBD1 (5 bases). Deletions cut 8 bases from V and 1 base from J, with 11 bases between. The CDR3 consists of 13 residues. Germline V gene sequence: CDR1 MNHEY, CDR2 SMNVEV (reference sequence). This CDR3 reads CASALGGNTEAFF. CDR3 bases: TGTGCCAGCGCCCTTGGGGGGAACACTGAAGCTTTCTTT.

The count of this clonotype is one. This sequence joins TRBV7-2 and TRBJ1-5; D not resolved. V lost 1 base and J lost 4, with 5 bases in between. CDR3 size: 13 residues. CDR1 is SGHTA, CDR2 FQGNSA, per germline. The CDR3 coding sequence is TGTGCCAGCAGCTTAGACGGGAATCAGCCCCAGCATTTT. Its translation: CASSLDGNQPQHF.

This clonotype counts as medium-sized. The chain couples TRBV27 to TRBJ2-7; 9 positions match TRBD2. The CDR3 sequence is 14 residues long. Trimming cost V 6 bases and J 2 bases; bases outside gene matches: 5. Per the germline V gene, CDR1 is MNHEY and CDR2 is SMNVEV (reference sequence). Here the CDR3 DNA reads TGTGCCAGCAGCGTAGCTAGCGGGACCTACGAGCAGTACTTC. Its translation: CASSVASGTYEQYF.

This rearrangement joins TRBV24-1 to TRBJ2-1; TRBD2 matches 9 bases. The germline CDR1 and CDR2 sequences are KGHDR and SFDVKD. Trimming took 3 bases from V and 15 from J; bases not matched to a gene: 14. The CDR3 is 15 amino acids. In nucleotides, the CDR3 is TGTGCCACCAGTGATCCGGGACTAGCTCCACTTGGTCTGTTCTTC. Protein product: CATSDPGLAPLGLFF.

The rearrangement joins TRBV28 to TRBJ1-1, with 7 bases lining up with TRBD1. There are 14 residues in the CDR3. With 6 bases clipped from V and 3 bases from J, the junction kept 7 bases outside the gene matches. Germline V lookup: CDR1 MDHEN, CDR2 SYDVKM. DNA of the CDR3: TGTGCCAGCAGCAAAGGGGGCGGACACACTGAAGCTTTCTTT. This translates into CASSKGGGHTEAFF.

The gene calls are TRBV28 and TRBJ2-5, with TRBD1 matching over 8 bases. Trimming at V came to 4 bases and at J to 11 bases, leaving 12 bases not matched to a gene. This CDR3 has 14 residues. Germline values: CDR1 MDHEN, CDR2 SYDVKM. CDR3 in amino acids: CASSSPLTGVEQYF. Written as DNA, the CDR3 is TGTGCCAGCAGTTCCCCACTGACAGGGGTGGAGCAGTACTTC.

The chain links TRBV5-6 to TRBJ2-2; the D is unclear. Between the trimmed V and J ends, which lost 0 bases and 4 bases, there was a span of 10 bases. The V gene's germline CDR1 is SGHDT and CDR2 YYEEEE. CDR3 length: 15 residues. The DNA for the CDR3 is TGTGCCAGCAGCTTGGGGCTCCTGGGCACCGGGGAGCTGTTTTTT. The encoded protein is CASSLGLLGTGELFF.

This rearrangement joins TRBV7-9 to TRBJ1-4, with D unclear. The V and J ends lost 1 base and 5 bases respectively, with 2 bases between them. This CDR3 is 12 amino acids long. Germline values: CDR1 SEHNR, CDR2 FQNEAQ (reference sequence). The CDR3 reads CASSLENEKLFF. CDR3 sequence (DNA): TGTGCCAGCAGCTTAGAGAATGAAAAACTGTTTTTT.

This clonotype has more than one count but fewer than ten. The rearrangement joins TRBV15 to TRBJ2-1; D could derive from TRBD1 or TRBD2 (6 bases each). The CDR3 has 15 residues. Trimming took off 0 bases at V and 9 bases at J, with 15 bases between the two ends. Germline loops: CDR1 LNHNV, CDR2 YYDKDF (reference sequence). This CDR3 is CATSRDKGDFGEQFF. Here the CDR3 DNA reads TGTGCCACCAGCAGAGATAAGGGGGACTTCGGTGAGCAGTTCTTC.

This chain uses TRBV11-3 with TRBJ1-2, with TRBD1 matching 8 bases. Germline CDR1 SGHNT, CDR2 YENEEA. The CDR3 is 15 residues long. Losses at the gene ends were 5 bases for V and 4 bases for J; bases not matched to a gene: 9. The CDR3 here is CASSAEQGDIYGYTF. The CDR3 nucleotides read TGTGCCAGCAGCGCCGAACAGGGGGACATCTATGGCTACACCTTC.

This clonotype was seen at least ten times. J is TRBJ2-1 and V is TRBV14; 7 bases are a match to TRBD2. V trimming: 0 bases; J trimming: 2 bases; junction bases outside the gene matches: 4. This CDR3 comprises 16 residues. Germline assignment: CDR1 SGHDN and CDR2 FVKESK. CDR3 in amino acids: CASSQEAGATYNEQFF. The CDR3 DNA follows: TGTGCCAGCAGCCAAGAGGCGGGAGCAACCTACAATGAGCAGTTCTTC.

The CDR3 DNA reads as TGTGCCAGCAGCCGACCGGAAGAGGGATCTGAGACCCAGTACTTC. It is translated as CASSRPEEGSETQYF. The chain joins TRBV7-9 to TRBJ2-5; TRBD2 is a possible D gene (5 bases). Deletions cut 5 bases from V and 5 bases from J, with 18 bases between. The CDR3 totals 15 residues. The germline CDR1 and CDR2 sequences are SEHNR and FQNEAQ (reference sequence).